This T cell receptor (beta chain) is drawn from a study of beta chain features in type 1 diabetes. At the level of the study: Researchers looked at roughly 110 million sorted cells across all samples. Study-level points and caveats: Among all four CD4+ subsets, Type 1 diabetes patients had TCRB CDR3s that were moderately but significantly shorter. A PCR bias possibly favoring shorter templates would apply equally to patients and controls.

Researchers reported sorting CD4+ naive, central memory, regulatory and stem cell-like memory cells via CD45RO/CCR7/CD25/CD127/CD95/CD27. This clone was seen a handful of times. Its matching antigen is unknown. The authors reverse transcribed all of the isolated RNA, so sequencing captured expressed TCRB transcripts. There were several million reads on average in the naive, central memory and regulatory T cell samples. Profiled with immunoSEQ multiplex PCR; TCRdb holds only in-frame clones, not every one. The table lists 550,000 to 850,000 clones, 10% to 15% of them singletons, with approximately 0.022% in the top ten. V lost 6 bases, J lost 3 bases, and 16 bases lay in between. Germline-derived CDR1 and CDR2 are KGHSH and LQKENI. This CDR3 is built from 15 residues.

This TCR was recovered from a man between 18 and 35 years old with type 1 diabetes. Sequences were obtained from naive CD4+ T cells from blood. This chain uses TRBV18 with TRBJ2-3; D is unclear. The CDR3 region is CASSGSSVGTDTQYF. In DNA form, the CDR3 reads TGTGCCAGCTCTGGCTCTTCGGTGGGGACAGATACGCAGTATTTT. The full variable domain, rest sourced from reference TRBV18 and TRBJ2-3, is NAGVMQNPRHLVRRRGQEARLRCSPMKGHSHVYWYRQLPEEGLKFMVYLQKENIIDESGMPKERFSAEFPKEGPSILRIQQVVRGDSAAYFCASSGSSVGTDTQYFGPGTRLTVL.